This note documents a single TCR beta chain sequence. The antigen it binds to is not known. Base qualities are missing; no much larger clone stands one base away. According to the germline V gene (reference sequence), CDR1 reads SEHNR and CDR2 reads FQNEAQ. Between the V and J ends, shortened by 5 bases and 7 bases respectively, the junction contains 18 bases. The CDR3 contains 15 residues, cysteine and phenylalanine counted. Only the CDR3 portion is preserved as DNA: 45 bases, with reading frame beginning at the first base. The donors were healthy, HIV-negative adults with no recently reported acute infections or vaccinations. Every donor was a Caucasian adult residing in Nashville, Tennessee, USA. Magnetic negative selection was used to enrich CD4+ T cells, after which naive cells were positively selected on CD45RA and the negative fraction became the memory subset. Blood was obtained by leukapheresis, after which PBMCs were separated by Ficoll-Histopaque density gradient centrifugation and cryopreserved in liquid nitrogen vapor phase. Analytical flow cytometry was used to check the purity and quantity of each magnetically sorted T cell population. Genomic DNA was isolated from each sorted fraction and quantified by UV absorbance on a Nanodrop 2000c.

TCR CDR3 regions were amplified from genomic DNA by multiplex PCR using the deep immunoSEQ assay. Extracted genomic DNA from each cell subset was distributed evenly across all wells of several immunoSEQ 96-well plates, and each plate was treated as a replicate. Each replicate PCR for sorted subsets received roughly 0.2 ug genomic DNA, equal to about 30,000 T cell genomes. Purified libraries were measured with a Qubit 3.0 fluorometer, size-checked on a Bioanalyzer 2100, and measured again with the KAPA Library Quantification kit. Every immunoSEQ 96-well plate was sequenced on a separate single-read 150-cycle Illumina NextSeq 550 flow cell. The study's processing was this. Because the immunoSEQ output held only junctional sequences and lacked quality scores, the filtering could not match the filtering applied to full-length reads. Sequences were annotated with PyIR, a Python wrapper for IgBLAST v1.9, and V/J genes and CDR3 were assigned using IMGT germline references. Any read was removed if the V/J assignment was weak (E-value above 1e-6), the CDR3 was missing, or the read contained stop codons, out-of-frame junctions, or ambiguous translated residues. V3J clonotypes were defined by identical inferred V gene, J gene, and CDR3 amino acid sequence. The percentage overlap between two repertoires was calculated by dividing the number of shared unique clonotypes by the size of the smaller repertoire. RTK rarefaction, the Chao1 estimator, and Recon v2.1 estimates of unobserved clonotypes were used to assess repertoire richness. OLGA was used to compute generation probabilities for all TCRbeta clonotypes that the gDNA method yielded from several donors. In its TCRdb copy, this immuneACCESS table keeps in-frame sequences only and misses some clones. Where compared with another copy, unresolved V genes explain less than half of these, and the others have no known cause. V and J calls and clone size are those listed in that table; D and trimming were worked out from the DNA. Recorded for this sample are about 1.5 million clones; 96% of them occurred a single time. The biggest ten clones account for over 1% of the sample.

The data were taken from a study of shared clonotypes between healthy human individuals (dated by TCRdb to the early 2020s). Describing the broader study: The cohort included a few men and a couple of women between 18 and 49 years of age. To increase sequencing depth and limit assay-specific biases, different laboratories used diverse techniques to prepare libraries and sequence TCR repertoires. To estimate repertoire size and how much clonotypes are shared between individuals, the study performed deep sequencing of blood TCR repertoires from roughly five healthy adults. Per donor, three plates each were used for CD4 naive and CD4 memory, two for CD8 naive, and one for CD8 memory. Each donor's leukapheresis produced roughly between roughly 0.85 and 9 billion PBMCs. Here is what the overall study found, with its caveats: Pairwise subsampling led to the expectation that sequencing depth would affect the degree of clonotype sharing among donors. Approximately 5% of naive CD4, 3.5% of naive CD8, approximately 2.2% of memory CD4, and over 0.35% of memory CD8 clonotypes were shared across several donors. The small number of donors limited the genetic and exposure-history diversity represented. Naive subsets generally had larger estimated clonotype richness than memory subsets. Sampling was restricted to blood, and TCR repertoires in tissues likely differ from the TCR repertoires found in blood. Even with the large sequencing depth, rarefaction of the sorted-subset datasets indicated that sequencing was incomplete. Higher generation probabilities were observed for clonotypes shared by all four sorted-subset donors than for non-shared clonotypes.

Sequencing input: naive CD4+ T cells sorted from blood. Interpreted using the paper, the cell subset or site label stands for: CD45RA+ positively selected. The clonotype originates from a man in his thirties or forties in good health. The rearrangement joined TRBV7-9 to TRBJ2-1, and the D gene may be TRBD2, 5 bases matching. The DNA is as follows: TGTGCCAGCAGCCAGTGGCAGGCGGAGGTGAATGAGCAGTTCTTC. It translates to CASSQWQAEVNEQFF. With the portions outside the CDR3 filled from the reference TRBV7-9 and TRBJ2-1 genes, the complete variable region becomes DTGVSQNPRHKITKRGQNVTFRCDPISEHNRLYWYRQTLGQGPEFLTYFQNEAQLEKSRLLSDRFSAERPKGSFSTLEIQRTEQGDSAMYLCASSQWQAEVNEQFFGPGTRLTVL.